This T cell receptor beta chain was sequenced during a study of shared clonotypes between healthy human individuals. Study-level points and caveats: Rarefaction gave evidence that sorted-subset sequencing remained incomplete despite large depth. Compared with clonotypes that all four donors shared, non-shared clonotypes had lower generation probabilities.

CDR3 length equals 15 residues. Germline-derived CDR1 and CDR2 are SGHRS and YFSETQ. The junction had 8 bases not matched to a gene; V was cut back by 7 bases and J by 2 bases. Profiling relied on immunoSEQ multiplex PCR, and the TCRdb table lists in-frame clones only, not all of them. Of 2,500,000 or so clones in the sample, under 95% are singletons; the top ten hold 0.37%. A remark on this clone: Its target is unknown.

This TCR was recovered from a man aged 18 to 29 in good health. Some clones in this sample may be carry-over from other donors' samples. The chain employs TRBV5-1 and TRBJ2-3; 9 bases align to TRBD2. The sequenced sample was naive CD4+ T cells from PBMCs. Subset described: CD45RA+ positively selected. CDR3 bases: TGCGCCAGCGGGGAGACTAGCGGTTCCACAGATACGCAGTATTTT. Translation gives CASGETSGSTDTQYF.